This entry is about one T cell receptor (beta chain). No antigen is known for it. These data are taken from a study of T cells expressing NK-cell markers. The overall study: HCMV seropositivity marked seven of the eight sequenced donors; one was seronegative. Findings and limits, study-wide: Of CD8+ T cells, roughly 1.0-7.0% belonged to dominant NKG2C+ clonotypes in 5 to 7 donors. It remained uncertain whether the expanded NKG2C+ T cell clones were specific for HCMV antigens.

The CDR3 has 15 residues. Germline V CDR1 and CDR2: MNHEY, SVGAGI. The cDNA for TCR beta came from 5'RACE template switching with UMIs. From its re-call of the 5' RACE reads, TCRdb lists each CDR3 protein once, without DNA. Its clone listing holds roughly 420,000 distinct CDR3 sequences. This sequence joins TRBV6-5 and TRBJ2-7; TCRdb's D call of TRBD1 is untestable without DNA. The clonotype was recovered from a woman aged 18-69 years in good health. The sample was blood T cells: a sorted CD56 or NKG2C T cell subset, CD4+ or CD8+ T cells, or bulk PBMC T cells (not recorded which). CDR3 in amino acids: CASSYSAGGSYEQYF.